These 23 T cell receptor beta chains were all obtained from the same sample, sequenced in a study of CD8+CD57+ T cells in acquired aplastic anemia. Genomic DNA served as template for TCR beta VDJ and CDR3 profiling. TCRdb reprocessed the reads via MiXCR and lists one record per CDR3 protein. The sample records about 200,000 distinct CDR3 sequences, 34% being singletons. The sequenced sample was sorted CD4+, CD8+, or CD8+CD57+ T cells (not recorded which) from PBMCs. These receptors originate from a human donor in good health, serving as a control.

The chain recombines TRBV13 with TRBJ1-1; 7 bases fit TRBD1. The length of the CDR3 is 16 residues. J gave up 1 base and V 4 bases, and 9 bases lay outside the gene matches. The germline V gene encodes CDR1 PRHDT and CDR2 FYEKMQ (reference sequence). This chain's CDR3 is CASSSQKTGRNTEAFF. CDR3 sequence (DNA): TGTGCCAGCAGCTCCCAGAAGACAGGGCGGAACACTGAAGCTTTCTTT.

This clonotype was observed at least ten times. The rearrangement joins TRBV6-1 to TRBJ1-3, with 8 bases matching TRBD1. Losses at the gene ends were 5 bases for V and 0 bases for J; bases not matched to a gene: 6. This CDR3 spans 16 amino acids. CDR1 MNHNS and CDR2 SASEGT come from the germline V gene. CDR3 nucleotides: TGTGCCAGCAGTCGACAGGGGACGGCCTCTGGAAACACCATATATTTT. It is translated as CASSRQGTASGNTIYF.

This clonotype was counted at least ten times. The chain carries TRBV20-1 and TRBJ2-1; 7 bases map to TRBD2. There are 15 residues in the CDR3. Germline loops: CDR1 DFQATT, CDR2 SNEGSKA (reference sequence). Trimming cost V 0 bases and J 3 bases; bases outside gene matches: 5. CDR3 sequence reads: CSAREGGSNYNEQFF. The CDR3 nucleotides read TGCAGTGCTAGAGAGGGCGGGAGCAACTACAATGAGCAGTTCTTC.

As concerns this clonotype: A much bigger clone sits one base away, suggesting this may be a read error. This chain joins TRBV11-1 and TRBJ2-7, with D tentatively TRBD2 (6 bases). Trimming took off 1 base at V and 5 bases at J, with 18 bases between the two ends. The CDR3 length is 16 residues. Germline V lookup: CDR1 SGHAT, CDR2 FQDESV (reference sequence). Here the CDR3 reads CASSLEVWAGTHEQYF. The CDR3 DNA follows: TGTGCCAGCAGCTTAGAGGTATGGGCGGGGACTCACGAGCAGTACTTC.

This chain uses TRBV20-1 with TRBJ2-3; no clear D. Looked up from germline, CDR1 is DFQATT and CDR2 is SNEGSKA (reference sequence). V shed 0 bases and J shed 6 bases, with 13 bases lying between them. The CDR3 length is 14 residues. For the CDR3, the DNA is TGCAGTGCTAGAGACCGAATGGGCGTCGATACGCAGTATTTT. Translation gives CSARDRMGVDTQYF.

The table lists this clonotype with a few counts. The chain employs TRBV6-1 and TRBJ2-2; D is ambiguous. Trimming stripped 6 bases from V and 5 bases from J, with 7 bases between. The CDR3 has 12 residues. The germline CDR1 and CDR2 sequences are MNHNS and SASEGT. CDR3 nucleotide sequence: TGTGCCAGCAGACGTATAACCGGGGAGCTGTTTTTT. This translates into CASRRITGELFF.

The J gene is TRBJ2-7, the V gene TRBV10-2; D unclear. V lost 5 bases and J 0 bases, leaving 8 bases between the germline ends. The CDR3 loop spans 13 amino acids. CDR1 and CDR2 (germline): WSHSY, SAAADI. CDR3 in DNA: TGCGCCAGCAGTAGGCGGAACTCCTACGAGCAGTACTTC. Protein product: CASSRRNSYEQYF.

This clonotype was counted ten times or more. The rearrangement joins TRBV20-1 to TRBJ2-5; TRBD1 matches at 7 bases. After removal of 6 bases from V and 2 bases from J, the junction contained 12 bases not matched to a gene. Per the germline V gene, CDR1 is DFQATT and CDR2 is SNEGSKA (reference sequence). There are 15 residues in the CDR3. The CDR3 coding sequence is TGCAGTGCCCGCGATACTTTGACAGGGCAAGAGACCCAGTACTTC. Translation gives CSARDTLTGQETQYF.

This clonotype was detected many times. The J gene is TRBJ2-5, the V gene TRBV7-2, with 9 bases fitting TRBD1. V gave up 5 bases and J gave up 1 base; unmatched junction bases: 11. Germline-derived CDR1 and CDR2 are SGHTA and FQGNSA. The CDR3 runs to 17 residues. CDR3 region: CASSDLRDRDIQETQYF. In nucleotides, the CDR3 is TGTGCCAGCAGCGACCTCCGGGACAGGGACATCCAAGAGACCCAGTACTTC.

This clonotype has more than one count but fewer than ten. The V call is TRBV6-5, the J call TRBJ1-3; 8 bases fit TRBD1. This CDR3 is 15 amino acids long. V was clipped by 2 bases and J by 4 bases; unmatched bases: 4. Per germline, CDR1 MNHEY and CDR2 SVGAGI. The CDR3 DNA sequence: TGTGCCAGCAGTTACCCATGGACAGGGGGAAACACCATATATTTT. As protein: CASSYPWTGGNTIYF.

This clonotype has a count of ten or more. The V call is TRBV7-2, the J call TRBJ2-6; D unresolved. Between the trimmed V and J ends, which lost 5 bases and 1 base, there was a span of 3 bases. Germline assignment: CDR1 SGHTA and CDR2 FQGNSA. This CDR3 region has 13 residues. This CDR3 is CASSPSGANVLTF. In DNA form, the CDR3 reads TGTGCCAGCAGCCCGTCTGGGGCCAACGTCCTGACTTTC.

J is TRBJ2-5 and V is TRBV9, with D perhaps TRBD1 (5 bases). Germline loops: CDR1 SGDLS, CDR2 YYNGEE. The CDR3 length is 14 residues. V lost 2 bases, J lost 3 bases, and 11 bases lay in between. CDR3 nucleotides: TGTGCCAGCAGCGTTGGGGCGCTTAAAGAGACCCAGTACTTC. Encoded protein: CASSVGALKETQYF.

This clonotype showed up many times. The V call is TRBV19, the J call TRBJ2-1; 7 bases are a match to TRBD2. Germline loops: CDR1 LNHDA, CDR2 SQIVND (reference sequence). This CDR3 region has 14 residues. V trimming: 8 bases; J trimming: 5 bases; junction bases outside the gene matches: 9. As DNA, the CDR3 is TGTGCCAGTTCCCCTACTCTAGCGGACAATGAGCAGTTCTTC. It specifies CASSPTLADNEQFF.

This CDR3 reads CATSDNRAYTYEQYF. Written as DNA, the CDR3 is TGTGCCACCAGTGATAACAGGGCCTATACCTACGAGCAGTACTTC. V gene TRBV24-1 combines with J gene TRBJ2-7; TRBD1 is a possible D gene (6 bases). The length of the CDR3 is 15 residues. Germline CDR1 KGHDR, CDR2 SFDVKD. Deletions cut 3 bases from V and 2 bases from J, with 13 bases between.

This clonotype was seen a few times. The chain has TRBV2 and TRBJ2-7; TRBD2 matches 7 bases. Germline V gene sequence: CDR1 SNHLY, CDR2 FYNNEI. V lost 8 bases, J lost 5 bases, and 6 bases stayed unmatched. This CDR3 region has 12 residues. CDR3: CASRGRGNEQYF. Here the CDR3 DNA reads TGTGCCAGCCGGGGGAGGGGAAACGAGCAGTACTTC.

Of note for this clonotype: Since no conserved phenylalanine or tryptophan closes the CDR3, a read error is the likely cause. The DNA is left out, because the CDR3 cannot be placed on it with certainty; the CDR3 is given as TCRdb lists it. This rearrangement joins TRBV19 to TRBJ2-5; the D segment call TRBD1 is taken from the table without a DNA check. The CDR3 is 11 residues long, counting both termini. Germline V lookup: CDR1 LNHDA, CDR2 SQIVND (reference sequence). CDR3: CASSKQTGGDV.

This clonotype was observed many times. The V and J genes are TRBV2 and TRBJ2-1; no reliable D call. CDR1 and CDR2 (germline): SNHLY, FYNNEI. The CDR3 has 12 amino acids. With 8 bases removed from V and 10 bases from J, the gap between germline ends came to 15 bases. DNA of the CDR3: TGTGCCAGCGACGAGGCAGGTTGGGAGCAGTTCTTC. This encodes CASDEAGWEQFF.

This clonotype was seen a few times. The rearrangement uses TRBV14 and TRBJ2-3; D unresolved. This CDR3 has 13 residues. The germline gives CDR1 SGHDN, CDR2 FVKESK. Trimming pared 4 bases from V and 2 bases from J, leaving 7 bases between. The CDR3 reads CASSPTPTDTQYF. CDR3 nucleotides: TGTGCCAGCAGCCCAACCCCCACAGATACGCAGTATTTT.

This clonotype was counted many times. The J gene is TRBJ1-5, the V gene TRBV12-3 or TRBV12-4, with D possibly matching TRBD1 (6 bases). Trimming shortened V by 7 bases and J by 2 bases, and 9 bases separated the two germline ends. CDR3 length: 13 amino acids. This CDR3 is CASKGGGNQPQHF. In nucleotides, the CDR3 is TGTGCCAGCAAGGGGGGCGGCAATCAGCCCCAGCATTTT.

This clonotype was detected only a few times. V and J are TRBV6-5 and TRBJ1-1; D remains ambiguous. The V and J ends lost 0 bases and 1 base respectively, with 9 bases between them. In germline, CDR1 is MNHEY, CDR2 SVGAGI. CDR3 length: 15 residues. The CDR3 nucleotides read TGTGCCAGCAGTTACTCGATCGTCGGGAACACTGAAGCTTTCTTT. This sequence encodes CASSYSIVGNTEAFF.

The chain is built from TRBV5-4 and TRBJ2-7, with 9 bases matching TRBD1. Trimming took 4 bases from V and 7 from J; bases not matched to a gene: 12. The length of the CDR3 is 15 residues. Looked up from germline, CDR1 is SGHNT and CDR2 is YYREEE (reference sequence). The CDR3 here is CASSVDRGSYGEQYF. The CDR3 region has the DNA TGTGCCAGCAGCGTTGACAGGGGGTCTTACGGGGAGCAGTACTTC.

This clonotype was recorded many times. The chain employs TRBV7-2 and TRBJ1-2; D remains unclear. Germline loops: CDR1 SGHTA, CDR2 FQGNSA. The V gene lost 5 bases and the J gene lost 3 bases, with 10 bases spanning the gap. The CDR3 loop spans 13 amino acids. The CDR3: CASSRGSHYGYTF. The DNA for the CDR3 is TGTGCCAGCAGCCGAGGGAGTCACTATGGCTACACCTTC.

The CDR3 region has the DNA TGTGCCACCAGGGAGGGGGCAGATCCTTATGGCTACACCTTC. Translating it yields CATREGADPYGYTF. The rearrangement links TRBV15 to TRBJ1-2; TRBD1 agrees at 7 bases. This CDR3 has 14 residues. The germline V gene encodes CDR1 LNHNV and CDR2 YYDKDF (reference sequence). J gave up 5 bases and V 6 bases, and 9 bases lay outside the gene matches.